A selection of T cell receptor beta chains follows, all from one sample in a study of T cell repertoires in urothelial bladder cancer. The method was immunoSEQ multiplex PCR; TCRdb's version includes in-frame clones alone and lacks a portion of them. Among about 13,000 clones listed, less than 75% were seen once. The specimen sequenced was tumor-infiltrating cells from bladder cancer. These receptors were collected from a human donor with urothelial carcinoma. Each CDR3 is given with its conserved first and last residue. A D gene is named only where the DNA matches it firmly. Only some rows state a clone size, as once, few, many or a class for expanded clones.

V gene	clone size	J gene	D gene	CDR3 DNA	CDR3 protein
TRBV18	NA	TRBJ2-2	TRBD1	TGTGCCAGCTCACCTAAGGGACAGGTCACCGGGGAGCTGTTTTTT	CASSPKGQVTGELFF
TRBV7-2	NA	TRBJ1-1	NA	TGTGCCAGCAGCTTAGTGTTGAGTACCACTGAAGCTTTCTTT	CASSLVLSTTEAFF
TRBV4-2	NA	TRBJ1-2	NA	TGTGCCAGCAGCCAAGATGGGTCTGATTATGGGTATGACTACACCTTC	CASSQDGSDYGYDYTF
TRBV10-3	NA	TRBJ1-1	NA	TGTGCCATCAGTCCCCAGGAGGGTGAAGCTTTCTTT	CAISPQEGEAFF
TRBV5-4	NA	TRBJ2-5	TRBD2	TGTGCCAGCACTCAGCGGGGGGGCGACCAAGAGACCCAGTACTTC	CASTQRGGDQETQYF
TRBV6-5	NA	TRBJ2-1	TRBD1	TGTGCCAGCAGACGGGACAGGGGGCCAACTGAGCAGTTCTTC	CASRRDRGPTEQFF
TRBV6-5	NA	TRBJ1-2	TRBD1	TGTGCCAGCAGCGACAGGGTCGGTGGCTACACCTTC	CASSDRVGGYTF
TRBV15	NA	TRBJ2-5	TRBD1	TGTGCCACCAGCGACAGGGACCAAGAGACCCAGTACTTC	CATSDRDQETQYF
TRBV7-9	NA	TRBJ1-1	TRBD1	TGTGCCAGCAACCCAACAGGGGTCACTGAAGCTTTCTTT	CASNPTGVTEAFF
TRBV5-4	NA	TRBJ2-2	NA	TGTGCCAGCAGCTTGGCCGTTGGGCGGCGCCCCGGGGAGCTGTTTTTT	CASSLAVGRRPGELFF
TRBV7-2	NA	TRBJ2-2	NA	TGTGCCAGCACCCTTACCGCGAGCGCGAACACCGGGGAGCTGTTTTTT	CASTLTASANTGELFF
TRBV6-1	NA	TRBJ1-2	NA	TGTGCCAGCAGTGCAGGGGCCTCGGCGTATGGCTACACCTTC	CASSAGASAYGYTF
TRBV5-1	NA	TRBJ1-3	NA	TGCGCCAGCAGCTTGGCAGGGACTGATGGCACCATATATTTT	CASSLAGTDGTIYF
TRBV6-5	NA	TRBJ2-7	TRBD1	TGTGCCAGCAGTTACGGGGCAGGGGGCAAAGTCTACGAGCAGTACTTC	CASSYGAGGKVYEQYF
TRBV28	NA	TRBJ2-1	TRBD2	TGTGCCAGCAGGACTAGCGGGGGGGCTTGGTACAATGAGCAGTTCTTC	CASRTSGGAWYNEQFF
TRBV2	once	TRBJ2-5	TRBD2	TGTGCCAGCAGTGAAGCGGGACTAGCGGGGGTCCGGGAGACCCAGTACTTC	CASSEAGLAGVRETQYF
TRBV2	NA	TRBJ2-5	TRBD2	TGTGCCAGCAGCTTACTAGCGGGGGTTCAAGAGACCCAGTACTTC	CASSLLAGVQETQYF
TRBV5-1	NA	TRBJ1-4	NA	TGCGCCAGCTCCCCCACGGGTAATGAAAAACTGTTTTTT	CASSPTGNEKLFF
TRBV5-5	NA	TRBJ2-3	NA	TGTGCCAGCAGCTTGGATCGGGGACGCGCAGATACGCAGTATTTT	CASSLDRGRADTQYF
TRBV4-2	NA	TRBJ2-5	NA	TGTGCCAGCAGCCAAGATCTTCAGGGGGGGGACCACCAAGAGACCCAGTACTTC	CASSQDLQGGDHQETQYF
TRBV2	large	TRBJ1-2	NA	TGTGCCAGCAGTGAAAGGCAGACAGCAACACTCTATAGTGGCTACACCTTC	CASSERQTATLYSGYTF
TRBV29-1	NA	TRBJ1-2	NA	TGCAGCGTTGGAGAGCCCTACACCTTC	CSVGEPYTF
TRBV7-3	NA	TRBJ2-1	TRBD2	TGTGCCAGCAGCCCTCTCGCGACTAGCGGGGTACATGAGCAGTTCTTC	CASSPLATSGVHEQFF
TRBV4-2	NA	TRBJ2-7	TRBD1	TGTGCCAGCAGCCCCCGGACAGGTTTCTCCTACGAGCAGTACTTC	CASSPRTGFSYEQYF
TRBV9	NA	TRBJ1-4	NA	TGTGCCAGCAGCGTAGCACAGGGAGGGGCTAATGAAAAACTGTTTTTT	CASSVAQGGANEKLFF
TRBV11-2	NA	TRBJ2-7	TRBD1	TGTGCCAGCAGCTTAGGAGGACAGGACTCTGGTTACGAGCAGTACTTC	CASSLGGQDSGYEQYF
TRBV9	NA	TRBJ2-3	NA	TGTGCCAGCAGCGTAGGGTCTACGCAGTATTTT	CASSVGSTQYF
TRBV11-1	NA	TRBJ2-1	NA	TGTGCCAGCAGCCAGCTGGACAGTTATGTCGATGAGCAGTTCTTC	CASSQLDSYVDEQFF
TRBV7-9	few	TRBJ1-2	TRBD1	TGTGCCAGCAGCTCGGGACAGGGTTGGTATGGCTACACCTTC	CASSSGQGWYGYTF
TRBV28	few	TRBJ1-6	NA	TGTGCCACCCGCCCCAGACTCCACTCCTATAATTCACCCCTCCACTTT	CATRPRLHSYNSPLHF